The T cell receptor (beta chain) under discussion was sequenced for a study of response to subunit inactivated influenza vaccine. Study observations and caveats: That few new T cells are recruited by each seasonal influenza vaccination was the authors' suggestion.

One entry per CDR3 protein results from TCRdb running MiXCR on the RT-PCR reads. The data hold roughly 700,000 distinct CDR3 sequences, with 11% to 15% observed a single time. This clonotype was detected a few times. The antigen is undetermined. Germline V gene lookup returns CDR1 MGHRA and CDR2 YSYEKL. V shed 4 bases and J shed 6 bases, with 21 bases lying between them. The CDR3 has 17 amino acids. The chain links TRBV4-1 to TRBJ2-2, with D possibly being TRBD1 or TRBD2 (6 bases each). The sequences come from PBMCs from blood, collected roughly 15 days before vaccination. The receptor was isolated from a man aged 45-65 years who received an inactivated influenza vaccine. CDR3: CASSRRETGLGAGELFF. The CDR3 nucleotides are TGCGCCAGCAGCCGGAGGGAAACAGGGTTAGGCGCCGGGGAGCTGTTTTTT.